This T cell receptor (beta chain) was captured by sequencing in a study of cytomegalovirus exposure and HLA in healthy donors. Study-wide results and limits: Among TCR beta chains, those listed as cytomegalovirus-associated numbered 164.

This clone was observed a handful of times. The antigen is unknown. Both 60 Vbeta primers and 13 Jbeta primers went into the PCR. The assay was immunoSEQ multiplex PCR, and TCRdb's table has in-frame clones only and misses some. The sample lists about 110,000 clones, more than 65% occurring once. This CDR3 is built from 13 residues. J gave up 7 bases and V 6 bases, and 8 bases lay outside the gene matches. The germline gives CDR1 MNHEY, CDR2 SVGAGI. The V call is TRBV6-5, the J call TRBJ2-7; 8 bases fit TRBD1. The sequencing input was PBMCs. The sequence derives from a man aged 25 to 40 in good health and CMV-seronegative. CDR3: CASSDRGWGEQYF. In nucleotides, the CDR3 is TGTGCCAGCAGCGACAGGGGTTGGGGAGAGCAGTACTTC.